The present T cell receptor (beta chain) was sequenced within a study of shared clonotypes between healthy human individuals (dated by TCRdb to 2018 to 2021). About the full investigation: A couple of women and a few men aged 18 to 49 years were included in the cohort. Each donor's leukapheresis produced roughly between about 0.8 and 10 billion PBMCs. Different laboratories and diverse techniques were used to prepare libraries and sequence TCR repertoires, to increase sequencing depth and limit assay-specific biases. Per donor, three plates each were used for CD4 naive and CD4 memory, two for CD8 naive, and one for CD8 memory. Blood TCR repertoires of about 5 healthy adults were deeply sequenced to estimate repertoire size and the extent of clonotype sharing between individuals.

The donors were healthy, HIV-negative adults who had no recently reported acute infections or vaccinations. Only Caucasian adults living in Nashville, Tennessee, USA were represented among the donors. Magnetic negative selection was used to enrich CD4+ T cells, after which naive cells were positively selected on CD45RA and the negative fraction became the memory subset. Blood was collected by leukapheresis, and PBMCs were isolated by Ficoll-Histopaque density gradient centrifugation and then cryopreserved in liquid nitrogen vapor phase. Analytical flow cytometry was used to check the purity and quantity of every magnetically sorted T cell population. From each sorted fraction, genomic DNA was isolated and quantified by UV absorbance on a Nanodrop 2000c. TCR CDR3 regions were amplified from genomic DNA by multiplex PCR using the deep immunoSEQ assay. For each cell subset, the extracted genomic DNA was distributed evenly across all wells of several immunoSEQ 96-well plates, and each plate served as one replicate. For sorted subsets, each replicate PCR was loaded with around 200 ng genomic DNA, equivalent to about 33,000 T cell genomes. Purified libraries were quantified with a Qubit 3.0 fluorometer, sized on a Bioanalyzer 2100, and re-quantified with the KAPA Library Quantification kit. Every immunoSEQ 96-well plate was sequenced on a dedicated single-read 150-cycle Illumina NextSeq 550 flow cell. Processing in the source paper ran as follows. The immunoSEQ output contained only junctional sequences without quality scores, so filtering could not match that applied to full-length reads. Sequences were annotated with PyIR, a Python wrapper for IgBLAST v1.9, using IMGT germline references to assign V/J genes and CDR3. Reads were filtered out if the reads had weak V/J assignments (E-value above 1e-6), no CDR3, stop codons, out-of-frame junctions, or ambiguous translated residues. V3J clonotypes were defined by identical inferred V gene, J gene, and CDR3 amino acid sequence. Percentage overlap between repertoires was computed as shared unique clonotypes divided by the size of the smaller repertoire. Three approaches were used to assess repertoire richness: RTK rarefaction, the Chao1 estimator, and Recon v2.1 estimates of unobserved clonotypes. OLGA was used to compute generation probabilities for all TCRbeta clonotypes that the gDNA method yielded from four donors. TCRdb limited this immuneACCESS table to in-frame rearrangements with V and J called. A share of clones is missing; checked studies link under half to unresolved V genes, and the rest is unexplained. The DNA was the basis for D and trimming; V, J and clone size are from that table. Recorded for this sample are over 2 million clones; just under 95% of them occurred a single time. The top ten clones comprise roughly 0.34% of the sample.

The CDR3 runs 20 residues from the cysteine to the phenylalanine. Kept here is only the CDR3 DNA, which spans 60 bases and is read in frame from base 1. The germline V gene supplies CDR1 SGDLS and CDR2 YYNGEE. V loses 2 bases, J loses 0 bases, and the germline ends lie 25 bases apart. The paper as a whole reports these results and caveats: Estimated clonotype richness was generally larger for naive than for memory subsets. Clonotypes shared by all four sorted-subset donors showed higher generation probabilities than non-shared clonotypes. Only blood was sampled, and tissue TCR repertoires likely differ from those in blood. Even with the large sequencing depth, rarefaction of the sorted-subset datasets indicated that sequencing was incomplete. Across a handful of donors, approximately 5% of naive CD4, over 3% of naive CD8, about 2.3% of memory CD4, and around 0.4% of memory CD8 clonotypes were shared. The small number of donors limited the genetic and exposure-history diversity represented. Pairwise subsampling led to the expectation that sequencing depth would affect the degree of clonotype sharing among donors.

As for this clone: Its antigen remains unidentified. Per-base qualities were not stored, and no clone one base away is much larger.

This sequence was found in a man younger than 35 in good health. Some clones in this sample may be carry-over from other donors' samples. The sequenced sample was naive CD4+ T cells from PBMCs. Per the publication, the cell subset or site label means: CD45RA+ positively selected. Recombination joined TRBV9 with TRBJ2-3; TRBD2 might be the D gene, on 5 matching bases. The nucleotide sequence is TGTGCCAGCAGCGTTGCCGGAGGCCGTCTACAAGGAGCAAGCACAGATACGCAGTATTTT. Its translation reads: CASSVAGGRLQGASTDTQYF.